A selection of T cell receptor beta chains follows, all from one sample in a study of human T cells and chemical hapten exposure. Each CDR3 protein gets one entry after TCRdb re-called the RACE reads with MiXCR. This repertoire shows 180,000 or so distinct CDR3 sequences, roughly 15% found once; its top ten account for about 1.7%. Here the sequenced sample was whole blood, taken in connection with sensitization to the hapten diphenylcyclopropenone (DPC). The receptors were sampled from a woman aged 25-40 years with alopecia areata. Some clones in this sample may be carry-over from other donors' samples. CDR3s include the opening cysteine and the closing phenylalanine or tryptophan. Fields, in order: D gene, clone size, CDR3 length, V gene, J gene, CDR3 DNA, CDR3 protein. D genes are given only for firm matches. The size of a clone is reported for some rows only, either as once, few or many, or as a class for expanded clones.

D gene: TRBD2
clone size: few
CDR3 length: 17
V gene: TRBV2
J gene: TRBJ2-2
CDR3 DNA: TGTGCCAGCAGTGCTGCCCGACTAGCGGGAGAAACCGGGGAGCTGTTTTTT
CDR3 protein: CASSAARLAGETGELFF

D gene: TRBD2
clone size: few
CDR3 length: 16
V gene: TRBV7-2
J gene: TRBJ2-3
CDR3 DNA: TGTGCCAGCAGCTTCGGACTAGCGCAGGTCACAGATACGCAGTATTTT
CDR3 protein: CASSFGLAQVTDTQYF

D gene: -
clone size: -
CDR3 length: 14
V gene: TRBV28
J gene: TRBJ2-2
CDR3 DNA: TGTGCCAGCAGTTCCTTGGGTATACGCGGGGAGCTGTTTTTT
CDR3 protein: CASSSLGIRGELFF

D gene: -
clone size: few
CDR3 length: 14
V gene: TRBV12-3/TRBV12-4
J gene: TRBJ1-1
CDR3 DNA: TGTGCCAGCGGTCTTAACGTCCGGAACACTGAAGCTTTCTTT
CDR3 protein: CASGLNVRNTEAFF

D gene: -
clone size: -
CDR3 length: 17
V gene: TRBV28
J gene: TRBJ2-2
CDR3 DNA: TGTGCCAGCAGTTTAGCCTCCTTGGGACGGAACACCGGGGAGCTGTTTTTT
CDR3 protein: CASSLASLGRNTGELFF

D gene: -
clone size: -
CDR3 length: 13
V gene: TRBV7-9
J gene: TRBJ1-2
CDR3 DNA: TGTGCCAGCAGCCCCGGGCCGGGGGATGGCTACACCTTC
CDR3 protein: CASSPGPGDGYTF

D gene: -
clone size: many
CDR3 length: 15
V gene: TRBV28
J gene: TRBJ1-5
CDR3 DNA: TGTGCCAGCAGCAAACAGGCCACGGGGGGTCAGCCCCAGCATTTT
CDR3 protein: CASSKQATGGQPQHF

D gene: TRBD2
clone size: few
CDR3 length: 14
V gene: TRBV9
J gene: TRBJ2-7
CDR3 DNA: TGTGCCAGCAGCCAGACTAGCGGCACCTACGAGCAGTACTTC
CDR3 protein: CASSQTSGTYEQYF

D gene: TRBD1
clone size: few
CDR3 length: 14
V gene: TRBV20-1
J gene: TRBJ2-7
CDR3 DNA: TGCAGTGCTAAGGACAGGGGGCCAGCTTACGAGCAGTACTTC
CDR3 protein: CSAKDRGPAYEQYF

D gene: TRBD1
clone size: many
CDR3 length: 15
V gene: TRBV5-5
J gene: TRBJ1-6
CDR3 DNA: TGTGCCAGCAGCCTGACCGGGACAGAAAATTCACCCCTCCACTTT
CDR3 protein: CASSLTGTENSPLHF

D gene: TRBD1
clone size: -
CDR3 length: 14
V gene: TRBV7-2
J gene: TRBJ2-7
CDR3 DNA: TGTGCCAGCAGCTTCGCCGGGACAGGGGGGGAGCAGTACTTC
CDR3 protein: CASSFAGTGGEQYF

D gene: -
clone size: -
CDR3 length: 14
V gene: TRBV2
J gene: TRBJ1-1
CDR3 DNA: TGTGCCAGCAGTAGCAGGGGCCTCAACACTGAAGCTTTCTTT
CDR3 protein: CASSSRGLNTEAFF

D gene: -
clone size: few
CDR3 length: 14
V gene: TRBV29-1
J gene: TRBJ1-5
CDR3 DNA: TGCAGCGTCGTACAGGGCGGAGGCAATCAGCCCCAGCATTTT
CDR3 protein: CSVVQGGGNQPQHF

D gene: -
clone size: many
CDR3 length: 13
V gene: TRBV5-1
J gene: TRBJ1-1
CDR3 DNA: TGCGCCAGCAGCTTGAATATGAACACTGAAGCTTTCTTT
CDR3 protein: CASSLNMNTEAFF

D gene: -
clone size: -
CDR3 length: 16
V gene: TRBV14
J gene: TRBJ2-7
CDR3 DNA: TGTGCCAGCAGCCAAACAACAGGGAACGCCCCCTACGAGCAGTACTTC
CDR3 protein: CASSQTTGNAPYEQYF

D gene: -
clone size: -
CDR3 length: 14
V gene: TRBV4-1
J gene: TRBJ2-5
CDR3 DNA: TGCGCCAGCAGCCCTTGGTACAACCAAGAGACCCAGTACTTC
CDR3 protein: CASSPWYNQETQYF

D gene: -
clone size: few
CDR3 length: 13
V gene: TRBV7-9
J gene: TRBJ1-1
CDR3 DNA: TGTGCCAGCAGCCTCGTAGTTGTGGCTGAAGCTTTCTTT
CDR3 protein: CASSLVVVAEAFF

D gene: -
clone size: few
CDR3 length: 13
V gene: TRBV5-1
J gene: TRBJ2-1
CDR3 DNA: TGCGCCAGCAGCTTGAGGCCTCCCAATGAGCAGTTCTTC
CDR3 protein: CASSLRPPNEQFF

D gene: -
clone size: -
CDR3 length: 13
V gene: TRBV4-3
J gene: TRBJ2-5
CDR3 DNA: TGCGCCAGCAGCAAAGATACACGGGAGACCCAGTACTTC
CDR3 protein: CASSKDTRETQYF

D gene: TRBD1
clone size: -
CDR3 length: 16
V gene: TRBV28
J gene: TRBJ2-3
CDR3 DNA: TGTGCCAGCAGTCCCATTGCGACAGGGGGCAAGGATACGCAGTATTTT
CDR3 protein: CASSPIATGGKDTQYF

D gene: -
clone size: -
CDR3 length: 15
V gene: TRBV5-1
J gene: TRBJ2-3
CDR3 DNA: TGCGCCAGCAGCCTCCAGGGATCGGGAACAGATACGCAGTATTTT
CDR3 protein: CASSLQGSGTDTQYF

D gene: TRBD1
clone size: -
CDR3 length: 13
V gene: TRBV20-1
J gene: TRBJ2-7
CDR3 DNA: TGCAGTGCTAGAAAACAGGGGGCAGGCGAGCAGTACTTC
CDR3 protein: CSARKQGAGEQYF

D gene: TRBD1
clone size: once
CDR3 length: 17
V gene: TRBV11-1
J gene: TRBJ2-6
CDR3 DNA: TGTGCCAGCAGCCCCCTGACAGGGAACTCTGGGGCCAACGTCCTGACTTTC
CDR3 protein: CASSPLTGNSGANVLTF

D gene: -
clone size: few
CDR3 length: 14
V gene: TRBV7-2
J gene: TRBJ1-6
CDR3 DNA: TGTGCCAGCAGCTTAGGGCCGAATAATTCACCCCTCCACTTT
CDR3 protein: CASSLGPNNSPLHF

D gene: -
clone size: -
CDR3 length: 13
V gene: TRBV4-1
J gene: TRBJ2-7
CDR3 DNA: TGCGCCAGCAGCCACAGTCCCTCCTACGAGCAGTACTTC
CDR3 protein: CASSHSPSYEQYF

D gene: -
clone size: -
CDR3 length: 13
V gene: TRBV11-2
J gene: TRBJ2-5
CDR3 DNA: TGTGCCAGCAGCTTAGAGAATCAAGAGACCCAGTACTTC
CDR3 protein: CASSLENQETQYF

D gene: -
clone size: many
CDR3 length: 12
V gene: TRBV7-9
J gene: TRBJ2-7
CDR3 DNA: TGTGCCAGCAGCCGGGGGACCTACGAGCAGTACTTC
CDR3 protein: CASSRGTYEQYF

D gene: TRBD1
clone size: -
CDR3 length: 16
V gene: TRBV10-3
J gene: TRBJ2-2
CDR3 DNA: TGTGCCATCAGTGACCGGGACAGACATAACACCGGGGAGCTGTTTTTT
CDR3 protein: CAISDRDRHNTGELFF

D gene: -
clone size: -
CDR3 length: 17
V gene: TRBV2
J gene: TRBJ1-2
CDR3 DNA: TGTGCCAGCAGTGAACTGGACAGCTCGGCTTCTAACTATGGCTACACCTTC
CDR3 protein: CASSELDSSASNYGYTF

D gene: -
clone size: few
CDR3 length: 14
V gene: TRBV5-1
J gene: TRBJ2-3
CDR3 DNA: TGCGCCAGCAGCTTGTCCGGCAGGGAAGATACGCAGTATTTT
CDR3 protein: CASSLSGREDTQYF

D gene: -
clone size: -
CDR3 length: 14
V gene: TRBV11-1
J gene: TRBJ2-1
CDR3 DNA: TGTGCCAGCAGCCCAGGACCCTCTAACAATGAGCAGTTCTTC
CDR3 protein: CASSPGPSNNEQFF

D gene: -
clone size: few
CDR3 length: 15
V gene: TRBV28
J gene: TRBJ2-7
CDR3 DNA: TGTGCCAGCAGCCAGGTGGTGGGGGTTTCCTACGAGCAGTACTTC
CDR3 protein: CASSQVVGVSYEQYF

D gene: -
clone size: few
CDR3 length: 15
V gene: TRBV25-1
J gene: TRBJ2-5
CDR3 DNA: TGTGCCAGCAGTGAATATAGACCGGGACAAGAGACCCAGTACTTC
CDR3 protein: CASSEYRPGQETQYF

D gene: TRBD1
clone size: few
CDR3 length: 15
V gene: TRBV18
J gene: TRBJ1-1
CDR3 DNA: TGTGCCAGCTCACCCCCTGGACAGGGGCGGACTGAAGCTTTCTTT
CDR3 protein: CASSPPGQGRTEAFF

D gene: TRBD2
clone size: few
CDR3 length: 14
V gene: TRBV27
J gene: TRBJ2-3
CDR3 DNA: TGTGCCAGCAGGCGGGGGGCGCGGACAGATACGCAGTATTTT
CDR3 protein: CASRRGARTDTQYF

D gene: TRBD2
clone size: -
CDR3 length: 15
V gene: TRBV3-1
J gene: TRBJ2-2
CDR3 DNA: TGTGCCAGCAGTCCTAGCGGGCGCAACACCGGGGAGCTGTTTTTT
CDR3 protein: CASSPSGRNTGELFF

D gene: -
clone size: -
CDR3 length: 13
V gene: TRBV4-1
J gene: TRBJ2-7
CDR3 DNA: TGCGCCAGCAGCCATCCTGGATCCTACGAGCAGTACTTC
CDR3 protein: CASSHPGSYEQYF

D gene: TRBD2
clone size: -
CDR3 length: 15
V gene: TRBV2
J gene: TRBJ2-1
CDR3 DNA: TGTGCCAGCAGGCGGTTAGCGGGAGATGGGAATGAGCAGTTCTTC
CDR3 protein: CASRRLAGDGNEQFF

D gene: -
clone size: few
CDR3 length: 15
V gene: TRBV20-1
J gene: TRBJ1-5
CDR3 DNA: TGCAGTGCTAGTCTAGGGACGGCGAGCAATCAGCCCCAGCATTTT
CDR3 protein: CSASLGTASNQPQHF

D gene: TRBD2
clone size: -
CDR3 length: 15
V gene: TRBV5-6
J gene: TRBJ2-7
CDR3 DNA: TGTGCCAGCAGCCCAGCGGGACTAGAGGTCTACGAGCAGTACTTC
CDR3 protein: CASSPAGLEVYEQYF

D gene: TRBD2
clone size: few
CDR3 length: 14
V gene: TRBV7-3
J gene: TRBJ2-3
CDR3 DNA: TGTGCCAGCAGCGTCAGCGGGGGCACAGATACGCAGTATTTT
CDR3 protein: CASSVSGGTDTQYF

D gene: -
clone size: -
CDR3 length: 12
V gene: TRBV10-3
J gene: TRBJ1-2
CDR3 DNA: TGTGCCATCCGAGGCAGGGTACTTGGCTACACCTTC
CDR3 protein: CAIRGRVLGYTF

D gene: -
clone size: -
CDR3 length: 17
V gene: TRBV10-2
J gene: TRBJ2-6
CDR3 DNA: TGCGCCAGCAGTGAAAGCCGGGGGCGCTCTGGGGCCAACGTCCTGACTTTC
CDR3 protein: CASSESRGRSGANVLTF

D gene: -
clone size: few
CDR3 length: 14
V gene: TRBV19
J gene: TRBJ2-2
CDR3 DNA: TGTGCCACCCAGGGTAGCGCGAACACCGGGGAGCTGTTTTTT
CDR3 protein: CATQGSANTGELFF

D gene: TRBD2
clone size: -
CDR3 length: 13
V gene: TRBV29-1
J gene: TRBJ2-1
CDR3 DNA: TGCAGCGGTAAAACTAGCGGGAGGAATGAGCAGTTCTTC
CDR3 protein: CSGKTSGRNEQFF

D gene: TRBD2
clone size: -
CDR3 length: 16
V gene: TRBV7-2
J gene: TRBJ2-5
CDR3 DNA: TGTGCCAGCAGCTCCTGGACTAGCGGGAGGGAAATGACCCAGTACTTC
CDR3 protein: CASSSWTSGREMTQYF

D gene: -
clone size: many
CDR3 length: 13
V gene: TRBV10-3
J gene: TRBJ1-1
CDR3 DNA: TGTGCCATCAGCAAAACAGCGAACACTGAAGCTTTCTTT
CDR3 protein: CAISKTANTEAFF

D gene: TRBD1
clone size: -
CDR3 length: 16
V gene: TRBV7-3
J gene: TRBJ1-6
CDR3 DNA: TGTGCCAGCAGCCAAAACAGGGGCCGCCTTGGGTCACCCCTCCACTTT
CDR3 protein: CASSQNRGRLGSPLHF

D gene: TRBD2
clone size: -
CDR3 length: 16
V gene: TRBV20-1
J gene: TRBJ2-1
CDR3 DNA: TGCAGTGCTAGGACCTTTAGCGGGAGGGATTACAATGAGCAGTTCTTC
CDR3 protein: CSARTFSGRDYNEQFF